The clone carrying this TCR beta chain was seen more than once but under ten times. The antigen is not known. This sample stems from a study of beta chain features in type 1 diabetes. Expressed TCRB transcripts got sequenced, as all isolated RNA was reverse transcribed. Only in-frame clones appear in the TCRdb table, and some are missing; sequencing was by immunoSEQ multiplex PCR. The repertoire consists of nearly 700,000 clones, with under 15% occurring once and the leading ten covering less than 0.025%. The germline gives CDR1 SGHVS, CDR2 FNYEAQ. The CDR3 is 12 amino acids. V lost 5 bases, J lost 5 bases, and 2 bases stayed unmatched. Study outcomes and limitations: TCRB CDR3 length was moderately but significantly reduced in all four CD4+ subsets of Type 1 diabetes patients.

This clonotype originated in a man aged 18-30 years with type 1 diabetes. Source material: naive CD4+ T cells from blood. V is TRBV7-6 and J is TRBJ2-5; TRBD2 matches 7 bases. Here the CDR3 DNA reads TGTGCCAGCAGCCCAGCGGGGGAGACCCAGTACTTC. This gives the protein CASSPAGETQYF.